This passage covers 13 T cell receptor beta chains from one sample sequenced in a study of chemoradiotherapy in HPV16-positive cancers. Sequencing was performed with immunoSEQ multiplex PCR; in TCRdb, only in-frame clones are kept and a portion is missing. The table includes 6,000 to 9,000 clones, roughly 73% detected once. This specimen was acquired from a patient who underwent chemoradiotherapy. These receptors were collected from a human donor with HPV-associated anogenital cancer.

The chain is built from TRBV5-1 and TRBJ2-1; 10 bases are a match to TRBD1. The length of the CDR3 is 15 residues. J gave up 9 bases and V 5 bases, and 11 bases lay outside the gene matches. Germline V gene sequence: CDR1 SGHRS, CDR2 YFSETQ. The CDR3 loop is CASRIRGTGEGEQFF. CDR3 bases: TGCGCCAGCAGGATTCGCGGGACAGGGGAAGGTGAGCAGTTCTTC.

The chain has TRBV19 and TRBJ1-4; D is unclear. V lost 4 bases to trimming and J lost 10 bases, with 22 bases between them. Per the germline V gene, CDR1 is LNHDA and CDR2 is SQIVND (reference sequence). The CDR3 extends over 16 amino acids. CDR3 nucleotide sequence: TGTGCCAGTAGTACTCCCGGACCCCCGGATGGTAGAAAACTGTTTTTT. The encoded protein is CASSTPGPPDGRKLFF.

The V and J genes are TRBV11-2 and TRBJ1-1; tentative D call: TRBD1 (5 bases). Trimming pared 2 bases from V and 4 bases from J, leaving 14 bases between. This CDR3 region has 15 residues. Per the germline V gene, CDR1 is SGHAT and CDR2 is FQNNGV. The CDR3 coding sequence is TGTGCCAGCAGCTTATATGTGGGAGGGGTCACTGAAGCTTTCTTT. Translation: CASSLYVGGVTEAFF.

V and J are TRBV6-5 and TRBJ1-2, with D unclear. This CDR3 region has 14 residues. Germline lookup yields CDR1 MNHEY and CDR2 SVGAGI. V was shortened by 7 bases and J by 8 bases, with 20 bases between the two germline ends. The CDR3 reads CASTDSNGLYGYTF. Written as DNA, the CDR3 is TGTGCCAGCACCGACTCCAACGGGCTCTACGGCTACACCTTC.

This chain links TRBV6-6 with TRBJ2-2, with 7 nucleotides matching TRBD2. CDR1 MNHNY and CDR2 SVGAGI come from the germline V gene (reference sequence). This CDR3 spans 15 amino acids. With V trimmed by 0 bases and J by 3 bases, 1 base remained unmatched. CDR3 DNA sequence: TGTGCCAGCAGTTACTCTAGCGGGTACACCGGGGAGCTGTTTTTT. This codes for CASSYSSGYTGELFF.

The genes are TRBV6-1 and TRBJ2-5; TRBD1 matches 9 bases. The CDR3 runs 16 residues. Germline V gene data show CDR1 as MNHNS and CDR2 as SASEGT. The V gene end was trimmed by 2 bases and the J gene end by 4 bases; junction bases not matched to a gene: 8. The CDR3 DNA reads TGTGCCAGCAGTGAATCTTGGGACAGGGCTAGAGAGACCCAGTACTTC. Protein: CASSESWDRARETQYF.

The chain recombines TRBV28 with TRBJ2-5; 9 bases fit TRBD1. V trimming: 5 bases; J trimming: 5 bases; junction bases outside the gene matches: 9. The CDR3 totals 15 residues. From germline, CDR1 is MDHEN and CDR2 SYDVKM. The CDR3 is CASSTPGQGVETQYF. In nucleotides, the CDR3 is TGTGCCAGCAGTACACCGGGACAGGGAGTGGAGACCCAGTACTTC.

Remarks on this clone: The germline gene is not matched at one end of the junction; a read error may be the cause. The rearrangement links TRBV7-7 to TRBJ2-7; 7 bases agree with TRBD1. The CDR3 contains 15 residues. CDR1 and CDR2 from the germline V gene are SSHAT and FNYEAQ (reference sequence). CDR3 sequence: CASSLAQGVSYEQYF. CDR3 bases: TGTGCTAGCAGCTTAGCGCAGGGGGTCTCCTACGAGCAGTACTTC.

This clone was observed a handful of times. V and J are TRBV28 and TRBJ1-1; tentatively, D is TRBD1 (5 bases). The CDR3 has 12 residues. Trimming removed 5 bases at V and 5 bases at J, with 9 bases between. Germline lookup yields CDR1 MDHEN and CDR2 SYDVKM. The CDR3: CASSIWGTEAFF. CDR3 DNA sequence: TGTGCCAGCAGTATTTGGGGGACTGAAGCTTTCTTT. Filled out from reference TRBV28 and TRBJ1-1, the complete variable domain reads DVKVTQSSRYLVKRTGEKVFLECVQDMDHENMFWYRQDPGLGLRLIYFSYDVKMKEKGDIPEGYSVSREKKERFSLILESASTNQTSMYLCASSIWGTEAFFGQGTRLTVV.

The chain's CDR3 is CASSLEWTGFGYTF. CDR3 in DNA: TGTGCCAGCAGCTTAGAGTGGACAGGGTTTGGCTACACCTTC. This chain connects TRBV11-2 to TRBJ1-2; TRBD1 matches 8 bases. Trimming removed 0 bases from V and 7 bases from J; junction bases left unmatched: 4. Germline CDR1 and CDR2: SGHAT and FQNNGV. The CDR3 covers 14 residues.

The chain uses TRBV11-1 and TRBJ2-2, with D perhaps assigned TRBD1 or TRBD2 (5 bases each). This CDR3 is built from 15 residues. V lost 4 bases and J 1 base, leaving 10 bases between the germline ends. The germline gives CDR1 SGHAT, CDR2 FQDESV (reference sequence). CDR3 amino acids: CASSSWDGNTGELFF. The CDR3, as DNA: TGTGCCAGCAGCTCGTGGGACGGGAACACCGGGGAGCTGTTTTTT.

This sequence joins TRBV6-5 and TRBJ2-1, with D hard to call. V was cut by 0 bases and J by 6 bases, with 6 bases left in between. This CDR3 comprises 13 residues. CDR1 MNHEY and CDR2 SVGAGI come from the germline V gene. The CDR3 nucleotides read TGTGCCAGCAGTTACTCGAATACCAATGAGCAGTTCTTC. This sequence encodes CASSYSNTNEQFF.

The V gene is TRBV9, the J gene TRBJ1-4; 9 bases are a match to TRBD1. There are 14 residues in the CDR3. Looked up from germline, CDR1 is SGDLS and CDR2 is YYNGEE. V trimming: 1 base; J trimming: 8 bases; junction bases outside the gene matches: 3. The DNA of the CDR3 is TGTGCCAGCAGCGTACACAGGGGGCCGGAAAAACTGTTTTTT. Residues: CASSVHRGPEKLFF.